A single sample is the source of the 22 T cell receptor beta chains below, sequenced in a study of neurological immune-mediated disorders (dated by TCRdb to about 2019). The protocol used for the library was 5' RACE. The sample was run on an Illumina HiSeq 2500. The public reads were reanalyzed by TCRdb: fastp trimming at Q25, MiXCR alignment, in-frame beta chains only. Each entry is one CDR3 protein sequence, shown with its most common DNA and genes. The table for this sample lists some 25,000 distinct CDR3 sequences; around 14% of them were counted only once. The ten largest make up around 5.9% of the sample. What this sample's time point label stands for: technical triplicate 1. Specimen: CD4+ T cells from blood. These receptors were collected from a female donor with HTLV-1-associated myelopathy (HAM/TSP).

This clonotype came up many times. This clone may be a read error of a much larger clone one base away. This chain uses TRBV29-1 with TRBJ2-3, with 9 nucleotides matching TRBD1. The CDR3 extends over 13 amino acids. CDR1 and CDR2 (germline): SQVTM, ANQGSEA. The CDR3 bases are TGCAACGTGGGACAGGGATCCACAGATACGCAGTATTTT. It yields the protein CNVGQGSTDTQYF.

This clonotype has a count of ten or more. A read error may account for a junction end that differs from germline. This sequence joins TRBV3-1 and TRBJ2-1; 8 bases map to TRBD1. Germline V gene sequence: CDR1 LGHDT, CDR2 YNNKEL (reference sequence). The CDR3 runs 16 residues. The CDR3 sequence is CASTQWDRFENNEQFF. CDR3 sequence (DNA): TGTGCCAGCACCCAATGGGACAGGTTTGAAAACAATGAGCAGTTCTTC.

This clonotype has ten or more counts. The CDR3 DNA reads TGTGCCAGCAGTCCCGGGGCAAGGGAAGAAACTAATGAAAAACTGTTTTTT. Amino acid sequence: CASSPGAREETNEKLFF. The chain links TRBV12-3 or TRBV12-4 to TRBJ1-4, with D perhaps matching TRBD1 (5 bases). Trimming removed 5 bases at V and 1 base at J, with 17 bases between. The CDR3 has 17 residues.

This clonotype was detected ten times or more. CDR3: CSARDHRQETQYF. Written as DNA, the CDR3 is TGCAGTGCTAGAGATCACAGGCAAGAGACCCAGTACTTC. V is TRBV20-1 and J is TRBJ2-5, with D perhaps TRBD1 (5 bases). With 0 bases removed from V and 2 bases from J, the gap between germline ends came to 7 bases. Per germline, CDR1 DFQATT and CDR2 SNEGSKA (reference sequence). This CDR3 contains 13 residues.

This clonotype was seen many times. The chain is built from TRBV18 and TRBJ2-1, with D perhaps given as TRBD1 or TRBD2 (5 bases each). Germline loops: CDR1 KGHSH, CDR2 LQKENI. The CDR3 has 14 amino acids. Trimming shortened V by 3 bases and J by 12 bases, and 18 bases separated the two germline ends. The CDR3 DNA is TGTGCCAGCTCACCGGGACCTTATGAACCATCGCAGTTCTTC. Translation: CASSPGPYEPSQFF.

By sample fraction, this clonotype is medium-sized. The chain is built from TRBV27 and TRBJ2-3; possible D gene TRBD1, 6 bases. The CDR3 contains 15 residues. Germline CDR1 and CDR2: MNHEY and SMNVEV (reference sequence). V was trimmed by 4 bases and J by 7 bases, leaving 18 bases between them. This CDR3 reads CASSSTGWGSYTQYF. Here the CDR3 DNA reads TGTGCCAGCAGTTCCACAGGGTGGGGCAGCTATACGCAGTATTTT.

Many counts were recorded for this clonotype. V and J are TRBV29-1 and TRBJ1-1; D not resolved. CDR3 length: 13 residues. V lost 3 bases, J lost 1 base, and 9 bases lay in between. Germline values: CDR1 SQVTM, CDR2 ANQGSEA. The CDR3 DNA reads as TGCAGCGTTGAGATTCGAAGGAACACTGAAGCTTTCTTT. This gives the protein CSVEIRRNTEAFF.

At least ten counts were recorded for this clonotype. This chain joins TRBV20-1 and TRBJ1-3, with 8 bases identical to TRBD1. The germline gives CDR1 DFQATT, CDR2 SNEGSKA (reference sequence). The CDR3 runs 16 residues. J gave up 0 bases and V 1 base, and 5 bases lay outside the gene matches. CDR3 amino acids: CSARVTGASSGNTIYF. CDR3 sequence (DNA): TGCAGTGCTAGAGTGACAGGGGCCAGCTCTGGAAACACCATATATTTT.

This rearrangement joins TRBV7-9 to TRBJ2-7; D is tentatively TRBD1 or TRBD2 (5 bases each). Germline CDR1 SEHNR, CDR2 FQNEAQ (reference sequence). This CDR3 spans 14 amino acids. The V end lost 5 bases, the J end lost 0 bases, and 11 bases lay between the germline ends. This CDR3 is CASSPGTDSYEQYF. The DNA of the CDR3 is TGTGCCAGCAGCCCCGGGACGGACTCCTACGAGCAGTACTTC. The variable domain in full, with the rest retrieved from reference TRBV7-9 and TRBJ2-7, is DTGVSQNPRHKITKRGQNVTFRCDPISEHNRLYWYRQTLGQGPEFLTYFQNEAQLEKSRLLSDRFSAERPKGSFSTLEIQRTEQGDSAMYLCASSPGTDSYEQYFGPGTRLTVT.

There are many counts of this clonotype. V and J are TRBV5-1 and TRBJ2-1, with 10 positions matching TRBD2. The trim removed 1 base at V and 9 bases at J, leaving 10 bases unmatched. CDR3 length: 16 residues. Germline V gives CDR1 SGHRS, CDR2 YFSETQ. The CDR3 DNA reads as TGCGCCAGCAGCTTGCAAATCGGGCTAGCGGGAGTTGAGCAGTTCTTC. It encodes CASSLQIGLAGVEQFF.

This clonotype was observed many times. The gene calls are TRBV29-1 and TRBJ2-2; 7 bases align to TRBD1. The trim removed 6 bases at V and 8 bases at J, leaving 12 bases unmatched. The length of the CDR3 is 14 residues. The germline gives CDR1 SQVTM, CDR2 ANQGSEA. CDR3 residues: CSVRPQGVEGELFF. DNA for the CDR3: TGCAGCGTACGCCCCCAGGGGGTTGAAGGGGAGCTGTTTTTT.

In this sample, this clonotype turned up many times. This chain joins TRBV10-3 and TRBJ2-2; 10 nucleotides line up with TRBD2. The CDR3 spans 16 residues. Germline lookup yields CDR1 ENHRY and CDR2 SYGVKD. V shed 7 bases and J 1 base; nucleotides not matched to a gene: 6. The DNA of the CDR3 is TGTGCCATCACTGGAGCGGGGGGGAGGAACACCGGGGAGCTGTTTTTT. Encoded protein: CAITGAGGRNTGELFF.

This clonotype was detected many times. J is TRBJ1-1 and V is TRBV5-1; D may be TRBD1 (5 bases). V lost 4 bases to trimming and J lost 4 bases, with 17 bases between them. Germline V gene sequence: CDR1 SGHRS, CDR2 YFSETQ. The CDR3 runs to 15 residues. For the CDR3, the DNA is TGCGCCAGCAGCCCTGGGGCAGGGTCGGGCACTGAAGCTTTCTTT. Translated: CASSPGAGSGTEAFF.

Ten or more counts support this clonotype. The chain recombines TRBV12-2 with TRBJ1-1; TRBD1 is taken as the D call from the table, unchecked against the DNA. TRBV12-2 is reported as a pseudogene. The CDR3 is made up of 15 amino acids. This CDR3 reads CASRLKTGRYTEAFF. CDR3 DNA: TGTGCAAGTCGCCTAAAGACAGGGAGGTACACTGAAGCTTTCTTT.

This clonotype was seen at least ten times. The rearrangement joins TRBV5-1 to TRBJ2-5; TRBD1 might be the D (8 bases). Germline CDR1 reads SGHRS; CDR2 reads YFSETQ. CDR3 length equals 17 residues. V was pared by 4 bases and J by 1 base, with 20 bases between. The CDR3 nucleotides are TGCGCCAGCAGCCTCCCCCGACAGGGGAGGGGCCAAGAGACCCAGTACTTC. Amino acids: CASSLPRQGRGQETQYF.

This clonotype was observed at least ten times. This chain joins TRBV12-3 or TRBV12-4 and TRBJ2-7; 7 bases align to TRBD1. The CDR3 consists of 14 residues. With 5 bases clipped from V and 5 bases from J, the junction kept 9 bases outside the gene matches. The DNA of the CDR3 is TGTGCCAGCAGTCCCGGGACAGCCCGCGACGAGCAGTACTTC. Protein sequence: CASSPGTARDEQYF.

This clonotype showed up many times. This rearrangement joins TRBV20-1 to TRBJ2-2; D is undetermined. The germline V gene has CDR1 DFQATT and CDR2 SNEGSKA (reference sequence). Trimming removed 4 bases at V and 4 bases at J, with 10 bases between. The CDR3 loop spans 13 amino acids. CDR3 sequence: CSATDSSTGELFF. The CDR3 region has the DNA TGCAGTGCTACAGATTCGTCCACCGGGGAGCTGTTTTTT.

This clonotype has a count of ten or more. The chain has TRBV20-1 and TRBJ2-7, with D perhaps given as TRBD1 or TRBD2 (5 bases each). V shed 0 bases and J shed 3 bases, with 15 bases lying between them. The CDR3 is made up of 15 amino acids. Germline V gene sequence: CDR1 DFQATT, CDR2 SNEGSKA (reference sequence). This chain's CDR3 is CSARDENRDLYEQYF. As DNA, the CDR3 is TGCAGTGCTAGAGATGAGAACCGGGACCTCTACGAGCAGTACTTC.

This clonotype was seen repeatedly, ten times or more. The rearrangement joins TRBV5-1 to TRBJ1-5; D is possibly TRBD1 (6 bases). CDR1 is SGHRS and CDR2 is YFSETQ in the germline V gene. The CDR3 covers 16 residues. V gave up 4 bases and J gave up 5 bases, with 19 bases separating them. CDR3 coding DNA: TGCGCCAGCAGCCCGACCCTGAGGGGGGTCGATCAGCCCCAGCATTTT. It translates to CASSPTLRGVDQPQHF.

There are many counts of this clonotype. The V gene is TRBV20-1, the J gene TRBJ2-3; 11 bases align to TRBD2. V gave up 0 bases and J gave up 2 bases; unmatched junction bases: 4. Germline CDR1 is DFQATT and CDR2 is SNEGSKA (reference sequence). The CDR3 has 16 amino acids. The CDR3 DNA sequence: TGCAGTGCTAGAGATCCTAGCGGGAGGTACACAGATACGCAGTATTTT. Its translation: CSARDPSGRYTDTQYF.

This clonotype was seen repeatedly, ten times or more. The chain joins TRBV3-1 to TRBJ1-5, with D perhaps TRBD1 (5 bases). V shed 1 base and J shed 3 bases, with 10 bases lying between them. Germline V gene sequence: CDR1 LGHDT, CDR2 YNNKEL (reference sequence). The CDR3 is 15 amino acids. The CDR3 DNA sequence: TGTGCCAGCAGCCAAGCTGGGGGATCCAATCAGCCCCAGCATTTT. It is translated as CASSQAGGSNQPQHF.

The chain has TRBV20-1 and TRBJ1-1; a weak D match, TRBD1 (6 bases). The CDR3 loop spans 15 amino acids. Germline CDR1 and CDR2: DFQATT and SNEGSKA (reference sequence). V lost 6 bases, J lost 5 bases, and 22 bases lay in between. The CDR3 nucleotides are TGCAGTGCCCCTCGGGGTGGGGGCGGGAGGACTGAAGCTTTCTTT. Its translation: CSAPRGGGGRTEAFF.